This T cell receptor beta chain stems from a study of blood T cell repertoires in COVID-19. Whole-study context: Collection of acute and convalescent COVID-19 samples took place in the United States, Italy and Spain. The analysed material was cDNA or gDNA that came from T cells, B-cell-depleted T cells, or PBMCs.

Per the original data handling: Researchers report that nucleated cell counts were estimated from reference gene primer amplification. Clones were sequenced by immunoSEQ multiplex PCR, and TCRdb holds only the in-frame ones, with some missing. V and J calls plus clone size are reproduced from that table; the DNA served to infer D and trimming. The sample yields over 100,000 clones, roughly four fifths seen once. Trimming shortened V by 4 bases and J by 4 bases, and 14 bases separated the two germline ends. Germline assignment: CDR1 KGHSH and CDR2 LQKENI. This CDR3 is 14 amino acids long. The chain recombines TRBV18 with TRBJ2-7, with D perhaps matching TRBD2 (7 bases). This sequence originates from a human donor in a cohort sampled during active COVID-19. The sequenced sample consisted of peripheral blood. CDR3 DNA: TGTGCCAGCTCACAAGCGGGAACAGGGTACGAGCAGTACTTC. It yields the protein CASSQAGTGYEQYF.